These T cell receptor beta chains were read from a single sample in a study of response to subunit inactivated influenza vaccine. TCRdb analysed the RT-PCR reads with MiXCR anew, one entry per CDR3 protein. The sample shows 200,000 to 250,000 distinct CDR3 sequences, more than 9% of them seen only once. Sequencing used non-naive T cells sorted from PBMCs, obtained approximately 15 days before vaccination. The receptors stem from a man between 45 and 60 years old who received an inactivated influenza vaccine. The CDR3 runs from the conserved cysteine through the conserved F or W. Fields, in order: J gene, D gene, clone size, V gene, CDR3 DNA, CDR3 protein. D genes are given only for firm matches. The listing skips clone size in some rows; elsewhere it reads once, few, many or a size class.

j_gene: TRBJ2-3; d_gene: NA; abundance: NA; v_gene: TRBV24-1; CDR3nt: TGTGCCACCAGCGATGGACAGATCGGCACAGATACGCAGTATTTT; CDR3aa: CATSDGQIGTDTQYF
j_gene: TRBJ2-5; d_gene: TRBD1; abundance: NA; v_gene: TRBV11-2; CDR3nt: TGTGCCAGCAGCCGAGGGACAGGGGGACGGGAGACCCAGTACTTC; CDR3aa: CASSRGTGGRETQYF
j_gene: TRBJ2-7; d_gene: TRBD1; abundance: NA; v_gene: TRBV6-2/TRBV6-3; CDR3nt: TGTGCCAGCAGTTACTCGGGGCAGGGGGCGTACGAGCAGTACTTC; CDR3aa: CASSYSGQGAYEQYF
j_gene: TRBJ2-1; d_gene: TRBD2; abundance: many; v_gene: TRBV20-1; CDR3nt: TGCAGTGCTAGAGGGGGCGGGAGGGCCTTCCGCAATGAGCAGTTCTTC; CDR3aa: CSARGGGRAFRNEQFF
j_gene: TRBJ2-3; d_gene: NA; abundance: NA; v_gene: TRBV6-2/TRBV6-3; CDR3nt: TGTGCCAGCAGTGACCCGGGTATCACAGATACGCAGTATTTT; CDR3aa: CASSDPGITDTQYF
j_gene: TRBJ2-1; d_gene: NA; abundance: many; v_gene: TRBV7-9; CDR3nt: TGTGCCAGCAGCCCAGGTATTAGCTCCTACAATGAGCAGTTCTTC; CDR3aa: CASSPGISSYNEQFF
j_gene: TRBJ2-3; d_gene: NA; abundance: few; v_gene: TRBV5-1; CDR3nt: TGCGCCAGCAGCCCCGAGCTAGATACGCAGTATTTT; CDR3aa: CASSPELDTQYF
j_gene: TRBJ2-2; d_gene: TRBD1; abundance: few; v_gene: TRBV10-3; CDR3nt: TGTGCCATCAGTGTGACAGGGGACACCGGGGAGCTGTTTTTT; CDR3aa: CAISVTGDTGELFF
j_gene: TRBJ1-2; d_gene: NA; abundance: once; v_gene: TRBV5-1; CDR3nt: TGCGCCAGCAACGGCGAGAACTATGGCTACACCTTC; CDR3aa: CASNGENYGYTF
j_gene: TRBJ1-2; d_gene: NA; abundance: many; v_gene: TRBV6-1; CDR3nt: TGTGCCAGCAGTGAAGTGGGCTTATGGGACTTC; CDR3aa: CASSEVGLWDF
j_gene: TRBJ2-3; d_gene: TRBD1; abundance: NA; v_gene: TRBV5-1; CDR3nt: TGCGCCAGCAGCTGGACAGGGGACACAGATACGCAGTATTTT; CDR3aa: CASSWTGDTDTQYF
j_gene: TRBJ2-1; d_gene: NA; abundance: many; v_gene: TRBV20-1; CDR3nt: TGCAGTGCTGACACCGATTTAGCGGAGTACTACAATGAGCAGTTCTTC; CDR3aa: CSADTDLAEYYNEQFF
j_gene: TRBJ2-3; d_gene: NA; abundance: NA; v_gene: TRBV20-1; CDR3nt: TGCAGTGCTAGTGGGGGGGGCGAAACAGATACGCAGTATTTT; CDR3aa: CSASGGGETDTQYF
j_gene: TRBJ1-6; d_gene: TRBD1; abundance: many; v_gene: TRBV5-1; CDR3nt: TGCGCCAGCAGGCCGGGACAGGAGAATAATTCACCCCTCCACTTT; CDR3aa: CASRPGQENNSPLHF
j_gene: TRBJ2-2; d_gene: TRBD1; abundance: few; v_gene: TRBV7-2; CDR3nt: TGTGCCAGCAGCCCAGGGACAGGGACCACCGGGGAGCTGTTTTTT; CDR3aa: CASSPGTGTTGELFF
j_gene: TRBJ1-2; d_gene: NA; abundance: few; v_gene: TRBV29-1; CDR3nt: TGCAGCGTATCAGGGGCCGCTAAGTCCTATGGCTACACCTTC; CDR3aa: CSVSGAAKSYGYTF
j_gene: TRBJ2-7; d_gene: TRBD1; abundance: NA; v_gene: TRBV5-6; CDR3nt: TGTGCCAGCATCGGACAGGGGGGAACGTCCTACGAGCAGTACTTC; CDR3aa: CASIGQGGTSYEQYF
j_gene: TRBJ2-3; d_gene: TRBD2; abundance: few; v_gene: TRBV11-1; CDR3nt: TGTGCCAGCAGCTTGGGACTAGCGGGAGGGCTGGGAAGCACAGATACGCAGTATTTT; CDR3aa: CASSLGLAGGLGSTDTQYF
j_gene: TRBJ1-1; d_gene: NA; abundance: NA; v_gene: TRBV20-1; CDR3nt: TGCAGTGCTAGGGGTCCCGGCAATGGAGCTTTCTTT; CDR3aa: CSARGPGNGAFF
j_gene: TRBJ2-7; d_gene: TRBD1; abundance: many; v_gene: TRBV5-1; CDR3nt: TGCGCCAGCAGCTTGGTACAGGGGGACGAGCAGTACTTC; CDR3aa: CASSLVQGDEQYF
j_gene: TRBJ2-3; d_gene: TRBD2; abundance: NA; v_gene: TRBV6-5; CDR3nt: TGTGCCAGCAGTTACCCGACGTGGAGCGGGGGAAGCACAGATACGCAGTATTTT; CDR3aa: CASSYPTWSGGSTDTQYF
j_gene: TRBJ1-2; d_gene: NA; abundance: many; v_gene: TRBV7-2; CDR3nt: TGTGCCAGCAGCCCGAATCCGACAGGACACTATGGCTACACCTTC; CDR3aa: CASSPNPTGHYGYTF
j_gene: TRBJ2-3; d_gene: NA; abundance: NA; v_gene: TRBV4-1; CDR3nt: TGCGCCAGCAGCCGAACTAGGGGACCCCTCACAGATACGCAGTATTTT; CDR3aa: CASSRTRGPLTDTQYF
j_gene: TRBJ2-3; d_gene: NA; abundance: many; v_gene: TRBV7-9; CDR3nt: TGTGCCAGCAGCCCCCCCCTGCCGGGCTCGACAGATACGCAGTATTTT; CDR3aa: CASSPPLPGSTDTQYF
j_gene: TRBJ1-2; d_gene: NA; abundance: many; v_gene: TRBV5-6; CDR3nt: TGTGCCAGCAGCTTACCGACTTATGGCTACACCTTC; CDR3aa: CASSLPTYGYTF
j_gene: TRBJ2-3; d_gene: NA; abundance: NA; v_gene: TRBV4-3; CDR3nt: TGCGCCAGCAGCCAAGGGGGATTTGTCACAGATACGCAGTATTTT; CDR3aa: CASSQGGFVTDTQYF
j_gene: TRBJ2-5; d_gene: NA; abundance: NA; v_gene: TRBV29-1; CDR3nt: TGCAGCGTTGAGAAAGAAGTTAAAGAGACCCAGTACTTC; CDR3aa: CSVEKEVKETQYF
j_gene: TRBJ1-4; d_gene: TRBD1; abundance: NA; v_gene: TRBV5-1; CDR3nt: TGCGCCAGCAGCTTGACATCCGGCTCACAGGGGGCTGGTGAAAAACTGTTTTTT; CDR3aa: CASSLTSGSQGAGEKLFF
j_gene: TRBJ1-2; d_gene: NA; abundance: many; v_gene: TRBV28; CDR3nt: TGTGCCTGCGCGGAGTACTATGGCTACACCTTC; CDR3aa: CACAEYYGYTF
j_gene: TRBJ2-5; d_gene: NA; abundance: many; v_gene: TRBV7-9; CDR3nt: TGTGCCAGCAGCTTTTTCGGGGGAGACCAGTACTTC; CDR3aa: CASSFFGGDQYF
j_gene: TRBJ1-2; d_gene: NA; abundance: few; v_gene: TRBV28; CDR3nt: TGTGCCAGCAGTGAGGGACGTGGCTACACCTTC; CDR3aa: CASSEGRGYTF
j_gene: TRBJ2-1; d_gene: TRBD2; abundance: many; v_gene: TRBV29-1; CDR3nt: TGCAGCGTTGAATCCCGACTAGCGGGAAATCAAGATGAGCAGTTCTTC; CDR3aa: CSVESRLAGNQDEQFF
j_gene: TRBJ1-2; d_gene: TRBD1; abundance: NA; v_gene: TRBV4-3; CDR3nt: TGCGCCAGCATCCAAGAGGGACAGGGGTTTGTCTCCTCTGGCTACACCTTC; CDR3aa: CASIQEGQGFVSSGYTF
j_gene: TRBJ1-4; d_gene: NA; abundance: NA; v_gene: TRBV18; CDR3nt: TGTGCCAGCTCACCAAGGGCAACTAATGAAAAACTGTTTTTT; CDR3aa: CASSPRATNEKLFF
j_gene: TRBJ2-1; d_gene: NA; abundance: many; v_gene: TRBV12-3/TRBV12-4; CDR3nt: TGTGCCAGCAGAGCACCCGGGACGACTATGGGGGATGAGCAGTTCTTC; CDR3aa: CASRAPGTTMGDEQFF
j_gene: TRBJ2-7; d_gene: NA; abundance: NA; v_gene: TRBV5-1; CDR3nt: TGCGCCAGCAGCCGGGTTGACCAGGAGCAGTACTTC; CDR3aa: CASSRVDQEQYF
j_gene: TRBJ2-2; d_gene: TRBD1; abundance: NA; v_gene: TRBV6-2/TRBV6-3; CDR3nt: TGTGCCAGCAGTTCTAGACAGGGGTTGTACACCGGGGAGCTGTTTTTT; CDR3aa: CASSSRQGLYTGELFF
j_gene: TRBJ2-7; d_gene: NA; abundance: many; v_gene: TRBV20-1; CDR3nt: TGCAGTGCTGGGGGTAGTCTTGACTACGAGCAGTACTTC; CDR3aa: CSAGGSLDYEQYF
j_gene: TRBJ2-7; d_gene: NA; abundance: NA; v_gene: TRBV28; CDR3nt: TGTGCCAGCACTCAGGGGTCCTACGAGCAGTACTTC; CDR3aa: CASTQGSYEQYF
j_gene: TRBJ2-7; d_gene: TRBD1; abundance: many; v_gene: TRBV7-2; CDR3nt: TGTGCCAGCAGCTCCTGGGGACAGGCCTACGAGCAGTACTTC; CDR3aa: CASSSWGQAYEQYF
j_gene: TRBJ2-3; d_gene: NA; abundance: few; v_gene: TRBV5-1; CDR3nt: TGCGCCAGCAGCTGGGTGGATATACGAGATACGCAGTATTTT; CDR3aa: CASSWVDIRDTQYF
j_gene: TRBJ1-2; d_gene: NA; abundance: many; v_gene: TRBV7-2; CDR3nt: TGTGCCAGCAGCCCTCGGGCCGCGTTTGGATATGGCTACACCTTC; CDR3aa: CASSPRAAFGYGYTF
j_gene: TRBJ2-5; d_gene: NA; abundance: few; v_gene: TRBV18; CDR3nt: TGTGCCAGCCGGGTGACCCCTATTCAAGAGACCCAGTACTTC; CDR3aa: CASRVTPIQETQYF
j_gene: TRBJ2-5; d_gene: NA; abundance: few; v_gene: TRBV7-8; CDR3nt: TGTGCCAGCACCACACGGTGGGAGACCCAGTACTTC; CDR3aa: CASTTRWETQYF